Shown below are 15 T cell receptor beta chains from a single sample sequenced in a study of cytomegalovirus exposure and HLA in healthy donors. This PCR relied on a set of 60 Vbeta primers and 13 Jbeta primers. Sequenced by immunoSEQ multiplex PCR; TCRdb stores in-frame clones only, minus some. The table has fewer than 200,000 clones, approximately 86% seen once. Sample: PBMCs. The receptors were gathered from a male donor in good health and CMV-seronegative.

The CDR3 region is CASNRQGPLYNEQFF. In DNA form, the CDR3 reads TGCGCCAGCAATCGACAGGGGCCTCTCTACAATGAGCAGTTCTTC. The chain couples TRBV23-1 to TRBJ2-1; 8 bases fit TRBD1. TRBV23-1 is annotated as an ORF whose role is uncertain. J was trimmed by 3 bases and V by 7 bases; bases with no gene match: 8. CDR3 length: 15 amino acids.

DNA for the CDR3: TGTGCCATCAGTGCGAGACAGCCCTACGAGCAGTACTTC. It encodes CAISARQPYEQYF. The chain combines TRBV10-3 with TRBJ2-7, with a possible D match to TRBD1 (5 bases). V was clipped by 4 bases and J by 2 bases, with 9 bases between them. Germline values: CDR1 ENHRY, CDR2 SYGVKD. The CDR3 loop spans 13 amino acids.

The chain employs TRBV7-9 and TRBJ2-5; 9 nucleotides align to TRBD2. V was pared by 5 bases and J by 1 base, with 8 bases of the junction left unmatched. This CDR3 contains 16 residues. CDR1 is SEHNR, CDR2 FQNEAQ, per germline (reference sequence). The CDR3 nucleotides read TGTGCCAGCAGCGCCGGACTAGCGACAACCCAAGAGACCCAGTACTTC. Translated, it gives CASSAGLATTQETQYF. Complete variable domain (other parts from reference TRBV7-9 and TRBJ2-5): DTGVSQNPRHKITKRGQNVTFRCDPISEHNRLYWYRQTLGQGPEFLTYFQNEAQLEKSRLLSDRFSAERPKGSFSTLEIQRTEQGDSAMYLCASSAGLATTQETQYFGPGTRLLVL.

The chain carries TRBV19 and TRBJ2-3, with D possibly being TRBD2 (6 bases). The V end was cut by 10 bases, the J end by 6 bases, with 23 bases between. This CDR3 region has 15 residues. Germline V gene sequence: CDR1 LNHDA, CDR2 SQIVND (reference sequence). DNA for the CDR3: TGTGCCACCCGAGCCGGAGGGCAAGGTTGGGATACGCAGTATTTT. Translation: CATRAGGQGWDTQYF.

This chain connects TRBV6-5 to TRBJ2-2; D ambiguous. V was clipped by 4 bases and J by 8 bases, with 11 bases between them. The germline CDR1 and CDR2 sequences are MNHEY and SVGAGI. This CDR3 is 13 amino acids long. The CDR3 reads CASSSLGSGELFF. Written as DNA, the CDR3 is TGTGCCAGCAGTTCCCTTGGCTCTGGGGAGCTGTTTTTT.

This chain connects TRBV5-4 to TRBJ2-1; D gene ambiguous. CDR3 size: 13 residues. The germline V gene encodes CDR1 SGHNT and CDR2 YYREEE (reference sequence). Deletions cut 4 bases from V and 0 bases from J, with 5 bases between. The CDR3 nucleotides read TGTGCCAGCAGCGGCAGCTCCTACAATGAGCAGTTCTTC. Protein sequence: CASSGSSYNEQFF.

This clone has a handful of counts. The rearrangement links TRBV10-1 to TRBJ2-7; 8 nucleotides line up with TRBD2. Unmatched junction bases numbered 10, after V lost 3 bases and J lost 3 bases. Germline V gives CDR1 WNHNN, CDR2 SYGVQD (reference sequence). This CDR3 comprises 16 residues. The CDR3 reads CASSDRFSGGHYEQYF. The CDR3 coding sequence is TGCGCCAGCAGTGACAGATTCAGCGGGGGACACTACGAGCAGTACTTC.

Points on this clone: Different DNA sequences within this sample yield the same CDR3. The DNA for the CDR3 is TGTGCCAGCAGCGTAGAACCCAGGGAGACCCAGTACTTC. Protein sequence: CASSVEPRETQYF. This chain uses TRBV9 with TRBJ2-5; D unresolved. The CDR3 runs 13 residues. V was trimmed by 0 bases and J by 5 bases, leaving 8 bases between them. CDR1 and CDR2 from the germline V gene are SGDLS and YYNGEE.

This clone has more than one count but fewer than ten. The chain carries TRBV19 and TRBJ2-3; D is possibly TRBD1 (7 bases). V was shortened by 8 bases and J by 4 bases, with 16 bases between the two germline ends. Germline V gene lookup returns CDR1 LNHDA and CDR2 SQIVND (reference sequence). This CDR3 spans 14 amino acids. The CDR3 bases are TGTGCCAGTGCGGGACAGTTGTTCTCAGATACGCAGTATTTT. Amino acids: CASAGQLFSDTQYF.

V and J are TRBV19 and TRBJ2-7; D is perhaps TRBD2 (5 bases). The germline CDR1 and CDR2 sequences are LNHDA and SQIVND (reference sequence). V was shortened by 4 bases and J by 3 bases, with 19 bases between the two germline ends. The CDR3 has 16 amino acids. CDR3 region: CASSKRSGGSLYEQYF. In DNA, the CDR3 is TGTGCCAGTAGTAAGAGGAGCGGAGGATCGCTCTACGAGCAGTACTTC. The full variable domain, with the rest looked up from reference TRBV19 and TRBJ2-7, is DGGITQSPKYLFRKEGQNVTLSCEQNLNHDAMYWYRQDPGQGLRLIYYSQIVNDFQKGDIAEGYSVSREKKESFPLTVTSAQKNPTAFYLCASSKRSGGSLYEQYFGPGTRLTVT.

This clone appeared once. The genes are TRBV28 and TRBJ2-7, with 10 bases identical to TRBD2. There are 16 residues in the CDR3. V was pared by 6 bases and J by 2 bases, with 10 bases of the junction left unmatched. CDR1 and CDR2 from the germline V gene are MDHEN and SYDVKM. In DNA form, the CDR3 reads TGTGCCAGCAGCCCCCGAGCTAGCGGGAGTGCCTACGAGCAGTACTTC. It yields the protein CASSPRASGSAYEQYF.

The chain recombines TRBV27 with TRBJ2-7, with D tentatively TRBD2 (6 bases). V dropped 4 bases and J dropped 2 bases, with 12 bases sitting between them. This CDR3 is built from 14 residues. The V gene's germline CDR1 is MNHEY and CDR2 SMNVEV (reference sequence). The CDR3 DNA is TGTGCCAGCAGTTCCTCGGGACTTACCTACGAGCAGTACTTC. Translated, it gives CASSSSGLTYEQYF.

The chain employs TRBV6-5 and TRBJ2-6; tentative D call: TRBD1 (6 bases). Looked up from germline, CDR1 is MNHEY and CDR2 is SVGAGI. V was pared by 2 bases and J by 0 bases, with 8 bases between. This CDR3 comprises 16 residues. CDR3 region: CASSYQGGSGANVLTF. In DNA, the CDR3 is TGTGCCAGCAGTTACCAAGGGGGCTCTGGGGCCAACGTCCTGACTTTC.

This clone came up once. V is TRBV18 and J is TRBJ2-3, with a tentative D call TRBD2 (6 bases). V lost 3 bases to trimming and J lost 5 bases, with 12 bases between them. The CDR3 is 14 amino acids. Germline-derived CDR1 and CDR2 are KGHSH and LQKENI. The CDR3 protein is CASSPVGGLDTQYF. The DNA for the CDR3 is TGTGCCAGCTCACCCGTCGGGGGTTTAGATACGCAGTATTTT.

The chain recombines TRBV27 with TRBJ2-5; 7 positions match TRBD1. The J call may be incorrect, as the DNA end agrees better with TRBJ2-7. Germline V gene lookup returns CDR1 MNHEY and CDR2 SMNVEV (reference sequence). The CDR3 consists of 15 residues. The CDR3 loop is CASSLPGQSSYEQYF. For the CDR3, the DNA is TGTGCCAGCAGTTTGCCGGGACAGAGCTCCTACGAGCAGTACTTC.